This T cell receptor beta chain was retrieved from a study of blood T cell repertoires in COVID-19. The V segment lost 6 bases and the J segment 0 bases; nucleotides outside the gene matches: 4. Germline V CDR1 and CDR2: MNHEY, SVGEGT. CDR3 length equals 15 residues. TCRdb's table, derived via immunoSEQ multiplex PCR, lists solely in-frame clones and lacks some. The table shows fewer than 500,000 clones, with 88% occurring only once. The J gene is TRBJ1-5, the V gene TRBV6-2 or TRBV6-3, with 8 nucleotides matching TRBD1. Sequencing was performed on PBMCs or T cells enriched from blood (not recorded which). The clonotype originates from a woman aged 25 to 45 with acute COVID-19. The CDR3 loop is CASSRTGGSNQPQHF. CDR3 bases: TGTGCCAGCAGCCGCACAGGGGGTAGCAATCAGCCCCAGCATTTT.